One and the same sample provided the 31 T cell receptor beta chains below, sequenced in a study of T-cell memory formation after mild COVID-19. TCRdb fed the 5' RACE reads into MiXCR, producing one record per CDR3 protein. The sample holds about 350,000 distinct CDR3 sequences, about an eighth seen once. The sequencing input was PBMCs or a T cell subset sorted from them (not recorded which). The receptors here all came from a man aged 18 to 29 who had mild COVID-19 (a few samples of this study predate the infection). Cell type and time point are not known.

In DNA form, the CDR3 reads TGTGCCAGCAACCACAGGGATCGCACCGGGGAGCTGTTTTTT. Its protein is CASNHRDRTGELFF. The J gene is TRBJ2-2, the V gene TRBV28; tentative D call: TRBD1 (6 bases). The CDR3 is 14 residues long. Trimming stripped 7 bases from V and 4 bases from J, with 13 bases between. Germline V CDR1 and CDR2: MDHEN, SYDVKM.

This clonotype was counted a few times. J is TRBJ1-6 and V is TRBV19; TRBD1 agrees at 9 bases. Germline CDR1 and CDR2: LNHDA and SQIVND (reference sequence). CDR3 length equals 15 residues. The J segment lost 5 bases and the V segment lost 5 bases, leaving 4 bases of the junction unmatched. The CDR3 DNA reads TGTGCCAGTAGTCCCACAGGGGGCAATAATTCACCCCTCCACTTT. This gives the protein CASSPTGGNNSPLHF.

This clonotype was seen more than once but under ten times. The chain is built from TRBV4-1 and TRBJ2-3, with TRBD2 identical over 10 bases. J was trimmed by 6 bases and V by 4 bases; bases with no gene match: 10. Germline V lookup: CDR1 MGHRA, CDR2 YSYEKL. This CDR3 region has 16 residues. The CDR3 sequence is CASSRRRSGGADTQYF. The DNA of the CDR3 is TGCGCCAGCAGCCGGCGTAGGAGCGGGGGGGCGGATACGCAGTATTTT.

This clonotype was found a few times. The chain combines TRBV11-2 with TRBJ2-3; TRBD1 matches at 10 bases. V lost 7 bases to trimming and J lost 5 bases; unmatched junction nucleotides: 6. CDR1 and CDR2 (germline): SGHAT, FQNNGV. CDR3 length: 14 amino acids. The CDR3 DNA reads TGTGCCAGCACACCCGGGACAGGGGAAGATACGCAGTATTTT. Translating gives CASTPGTGEDTQYF.

This chain connects TRBV13 to TRBJ1-6, with D tentatively TRBD1 (6 bases). CDR3 length: 16 amino acids. Germline lookup yields CDR1 PRHDT and CDR2 FYEKMQ (reference sequence). Trimming cost V 5 bases and J 9 bases, with 20 bases left between them. CDR3 coding DNA: TGTGCCAGCAGCCCCTACGGAAGGGGGAGAGGTTCACCCCTCCACTTT. Residues: CASSPYGRGRGSPLHF.

The chain has TRBV20-1 and TRBJ2-7; 9 nucleotides align to TRBD1. The V and J ends lost 5 bases and 3 bases, in that order; junction bases with no gene match: 11. Germline CDR1 reads DFQATT; CDR2 reads SNEGSKA (reference sequence). CDR3 size: 15 residues. CDR3 nucleotides: TGCAGTGCTTCCCCTCCGGGACAGGGTTTCTACGAGCAGTACTTC. Translated: CSASPPGQGFYEQYF.

This clonotype occurred a few times. The chain recombines TRBV7-9 with TRBJ1-1; no definite D call. This CDR3 has 13 amino acids. Germline V CDR1 and CDR2: SEHNR, FQNEAQ (reference sequence). Trimming pared 1 base from V and 6 bases from J, leaving 9 bases between. CDR3 sequence reads: CASSLEGGAEAFF. CDR3 sequence (DNA): TGTGCCAGCAGCTTAGAAGGCGGCGCTGAAGCTTTCTTT.

This clonotype was found a few times. The chain recombines TRBV6-5 with TRBJ1-5; a weak D match, TRBD1 (6 bases). CDR1 MNHEY and CDR2 SVGAGI come from the germline V gene. The CDR3 covers 13 residues. The ends were cut back, 4 bases at V and 3 bases at J, with 7 bases in the middle. CDR3 bases: TGTGCCAGCAGTTCAGGGGACAATCAGCCCCAGCATTTT. This codes for CASSSGDNQPQHF.

The genes are TRBV10-3 and TRBJ2-3, with 9 bases matching TRBD2. CDR1 ENHRY and CDR2 SYGVKD come from the germline V gene. CDR3 length: 15 amino acids. With 5 bases clipped from V and 2 bases from J, the junction kept 5 bases outside the gene matches. This CDR3 is CAISILAGFTDTQYF. The CDR3, as DNA: TGTGCCATCAGTATTCTAGCGGGGTTCACAGATACGCAGTATTTT.

The chain has TRBV4-1 and TRBJ2-1; D perhaps matches TRBD1 (5 bases). Trimming took off 1 base at V and 8 bases at J, with 12 bases between the two ends. Germline V gene sequence: CDR1 MGHRA, CDR2 YSYEKL. The CDR3 runs 14 residues. The CDR3 sequence is CASSQGQGRDEQFF. The CDR3 DNA sequence: TGCGCCAGCAGCCAAGGGCAGGGTAGGGATGAGCAGTTCTTC.

Only a few counts were recorded for this clonotype. The rearrangement uses TRBV7-9 and TRBJ1-1; 7 positions agree with TRBD1. In germline, CDR1 is SEHNR, CDR2 FQNEAQ (reference sequence). CDR3 length: 13 residues. Trimming removed 8 bases from V and 3 bases from J; junction bases left unmatched: 6. CDR3 protein: CASVDRDDTEAFF. CDR3 bases: TGTGCCAGCGTCGACAGGGACGACACTGAAGCTTTCTTT.

Ten or more counts support this clonotype. V and J are TRBV27 and TRBJ2-3; D might be TRBD2 (7 bases). This CDR3 comprises 13 residues. Trimming took off 6 bases at V and 6 bases at J, with 13 bases between the two ends. CDR1 and CDR2 from the germline V gene are MNHEY and SMNVEV (reference sequence). CDR3 coding DNA: TGTGCCAGCAGGGGCGGGGGCGGGGATACGCAGTATTTT. Protein sequence: CASRGGGGDTQYF.

The chain is built from TRBV20-1 and TRBJ2-5; possible D gene TRBD2, 6 bases. The CDR3 runs to 15 residues. Germline CDR1 and CDR2: DFQATT and SNEGSKA (reference sequence). V was shortened by 8 bases and J by 5 bases, with 24 bases between the two germline ends. The CDR3 DNA reads as TGCAGTATACGTAGTAGCGGCCAGAGTCCGGAGACCCAGTACTTC. Its protein product is CSIRSSGQSPETQYF.

This clonotype was seen at least ten times. The chain is built from TRBV6-2 or TRBV6-3 and TRBJ2-7; weak D call: TRBD2 (6 bases). The CDR3 runs to 13 residues. The germline V and J ends were trimmed by 6 bases and 6 bases, with 15 bases remaining between them. Per germline, CDR1 MNHEY and CDR2 SVGEGT. CDR3 sequence reads: CASSLGGAVEQYV. CDR3 bases: TGTGCCAGCAGCCTCGGAGGGGCCGTCGAGCAGTACGTC.

The rearrangement uses TRBV27 and TRBJ2-1, with D uncertain. V shed 4 bases and J shed 0 bases, with 4 bases lying between them. CDR3 length: 13 amino acids. Looked up from germline, CDR1 is MNHEY and CDR2 is SMNVEV (reference sequence). CDR3 region: CASSSHSYNEQFF. The CDR3, as DNA: TGTGCCAGCAGTTCCCACTCCTACAATGAGCAGTTCTTC.

This clonotype appeared a few times. This chain links TRBV4-3 with TRBJ1-1; D not certain. Germline-derived CDR1 and CDR2 are LGHNA and YSLEER. The CDR3 totals 16 residues. Trimming took 1 base from V and 0 from J, leaving 12 bases between them. CDR3 nucleotides: TGCGCCAGCAGCCAAGCAAGCCCACATTTGAACACTGAAGCTTTCTTT. It yields the protein CASSQASPHLNTEAFF.

The gene calls are TRBV6-1 and TRBJ2-7, with D uncertain. Per the germline V gene, CDR1 is MNHNS and CDR2 is SASEGT. The CDR3 totals 13 residues. Deletions cut 3 bases from V and 3 bases from J, with 9 bases between. The CDR3 region has the DNA TGTGCCAGCAGTGAGTCTGTCTACTACGAGCAGTACTTC. This translates into CASSESVYYEQYF.

This clonotype has a handful of counts. The CDR3 sequence is CASTDSSYEQYV. DNA for the CDR3: TGTGCCAGCACCGATTCCTCTTACGAGCAGTACGTC. J is TRBJ2-7 and V is TRBV6-2 or TRBV6-3, with D uncertain. The CDR3 runs to 12 residues. V was cut by 7 bases and J by 4 bases, with 11 bases left in between. The germline CDR1 and CDR2 sequences are MNHEY and SVGEGT.

This clonotype was seen only a few times. The CDR3 here is CASSLFTGTGRDEQYV. For the CDR3, the DNA is TGTGCCAGCAGTTTATTCACCGGGACAGGGCGCGACGAGCAGTACGTC. The chain uses TRBV28 and TRBJ2-7, with 9 positions matching TRBD1. V lost 1 base, J lost 5 bases, and 9 bases stayed unmatched. Germline V CDR1 and CDR2: MDHEN, SYDVKM. This CDR3 contains 16 residues.

This clonotype turned up a few times. The chain recombines TRBV6-5 with TRBJ2-2, with D unclear. Per germline, CDR1 MNHEY and CDR2 SVGAGI. Trimming took off 2 bases at V and 4 bases at J, with 11 bases between the two ends. The CDR3 covers 15 residues. In nucleotides, the CDR3 is TGTGCCAGCAGTTACGCACTGGACGGCACCGGGGAGCTGTTTTTT. Translation gives CASSYALDGTGELFF.

This clonotype was observed a few times. The CDR3 DNA reads as TGTGCCAGTAAACTACTAGCGGACTCGGCTGAGCAGTTCTTC. Residues: CASKLLADSAEQFF. The chain is built from TRBV19 and TRBJ2-1; TRBD2 matches at 8 bases. Trimming cost V 7 bases and J 9 bases; bases outside gene matches: 11. The CDR3 totals 14 residues. Germline V gives CDR1 LNHDA, CDR2 SQIVND (reference sequence).

This clonotype was seen only a few times. V is TRBV20-1 and J is TRBJ2-1; D may be TRBD1 or TRBD2 (5 bases each). The CDR3 spans 15 residues. CDR1 is DFQATT, CDR2 SNEGSKA, per germline (reference sequence). Trimming stripped 7 bases from V and 0 bases from J, with 16 bases between. For the CDR3, the DNA is TGCAGTGGCCAGCAGGGAGCGGCCTCCTACAATGAGCAGTTCTTC. Its translation: CSGQQGAASYNEQFF.

This clonotype was observed many times. This rearrangement joins TRBV19 to TRBJ2-3; 7 positions match TRBD1. J gave up 3 bases and V 4 bases, and 1 base lay outside the gene matches. The CDR3 is 13 amino acids. Germline V lookup: CDR1 LNHDA, CDR2 SQIVND (reference sequence). The CDR3 DNA reads as TGTGCCAGTAGTACCAGGGGGACAGATACGCAGTATTTT. Its translation: CASSTRGTDTQYF.

This clonotype has a handful of counts. The chain uses TRBV28 and TRBJ1-2; the D gene is possibly TRBD1 (6 bases). Trimming pared 1 base from V and 8 bases from J, leaving 14 bases between. Germline-derived CDR1 and CDR2 are MDHEN and SYDVKM. CDR3 length: 14 residues. CDR3 in amino acids: CASSLYRDARGYTF. DNA of the CDR3: TGTGCCAGCAGTTTATACAGGGATGCCAGAGGCTACACCTTC.

This clonotype has only a few counts. This chain connects TRBV4-2 to TRBJ2-7; D call uncertain. Trimming took off 0 bases at V and 4 bases at J, with 13 bases between the two ends. Germline CDR1 LGHNA, CDR2 YNFKEQ. The length of the CDR3 is 15 residues. The CDR3 here is CASSQEAQVVYEQYF. The CDR3 nucleotides are TGTGCCAGCAGCCAAGAAGCCCAGGTGGTTTACGAGCAGTACTTC.

The table lists this clonotype with many counts. This sequence joins TRBV11-2 and TRBJ2-3, with D unresolved. This CDR3 region has 14 residues. V lost 3 bases and J 1 base, leaving 8 bases between the germline ends. Germline-derived CDR1 and CDR2 are SGHAT and FQNNGV. The CDR3, as DNA: TGTGCCAGCAGCTTGGGCAGCCGCACAGATACGCAGTATTTT. Translating gives CASSLGSRTDTQYF.

V is TRBV19 and J is TRBJ1-1; 9 bases are a match to TRBD1. Germline trimming cut 6 bases from V and 7 bases from J; bases unmatched to any gene: 9. The CDR3 has 14 residues. CDR1 and CDR2 (germline): LNHDA, SQIVND (reference sequence). CDR3 coding DNA: TGTGCCAGTAGAAACAGGGGGCGCTTGAATGAAGCTTTCTTT. Translation gives CASRNRGRLNEAFF.

The V call is TRBV19, the J call TRBJ2-1; tentatively, D is TRBD2 (6 bases). Looked up from germline, CDR1 is LNHDA and CDR2 is SQIVND (reference sequence). This CDR3 spans 14 amino acids. The V end lost 6 bases, the J end lost 0 bases, and 9 bases lay between the germline ends. The DNA for the CDR3 is TGTGCCAGTAGGGCGGGGAGCTCCTACAATGAGCAGTTCTTC. Translation gives CASRAGSSYNEQFF.

This clonotype was seen only a few times. This chain connects TRBV11-2 to TRBJ1-2; 7 bases align to TRBD1. Unmatched junction bases numbered 5, after V lost 4 bases and J lost 0 bases. Germline values: CDR1 SGHAT, CDR2 FQNNGV. The CDR3 runs to 15 residues. The CDR3 DNA reads TGTGCCAGCAGCTCGCGGGACAGCTCTAACTATGGCTACACCTTC. Residues: CASSSRDSSNYGYTF.

In this sample, this clonotype turned up a few times. This chain joins TRBV20-1 and TRBJ1-6; D gene ambiguous. This CDR3 is 15 amino acids long. In germline, CDR1 is DFQATT, CDR2 SNEGSKA (reference sequence). V was cut by 1 base and J by 7 bases, with 14 bases left in between. The CDR3 loop reads CSARVAVRTNSPLHF. The CDR3 nucleotides are TGCAGTGCTAGAGTGGCAGTGCGTACGAATTCACCCCTCCACTTT.

The table lists this clonotype with a few counts. V is TRBV2 and J is TRBJ1-6; D call uncertain. Trimming shortened V by 8 bases and J by 15 bases, and 11 bases separated the two germline ends. The germline V gene has CDR1 SNHLY and CDR2 FYNNEI. This CDR3 spans 10 amino acids. As DNA, the CDR3 is TGTGCCAGCGCGGCTAATAGCCTCCACTTT. This gives the protein CASAANSLHF.